This TCR beta chain was sequenced during a study of human T cells and chemical hapten exposure. Study at large: Reading of the patch tests, which applied 0.01% DPC to the upper back, occurred at 6 days.

Via MiXCR, TCRdb re-called the RACE reads, giving one row per CDR3 protein. This table has approximately 50,000 distinct CDR3 sequences, approximately 9.7% appearing once. The V gene lost 0 bases and the J gene lost 7 bases, with 5 bases spanning the gap. The CDR3 runs to 11 residues. Germline CDR1 is DFQATT and CDR2 is SNEGSKA (reference sequence). Time point denoted: pre-sensitization, week 0. Treatment defined: therapeutic diphenylcyclopropenone sensitization with weekly scalp DPC. Extraction yielded total RNA from whole blood (unfractionated). The sample holds many counts of this clonotype. This TCR was recovered from a woman in her twenties or thirties with alopecia areata. Some clones in this sample may be carry-over from other donors' samples. Sample: whole blood, taken in connection with sensitization to the hapten diphenylcyclopropenone (DPC). V gene TRBV20-1 combines with J gene TRBJ2-3; D gene ambiguous. Here the CDR3 DNA reads TGCAGTGCTAGAGATGCAAATACGCAGTATTTT. Translating it yields CSARDANTQYF.